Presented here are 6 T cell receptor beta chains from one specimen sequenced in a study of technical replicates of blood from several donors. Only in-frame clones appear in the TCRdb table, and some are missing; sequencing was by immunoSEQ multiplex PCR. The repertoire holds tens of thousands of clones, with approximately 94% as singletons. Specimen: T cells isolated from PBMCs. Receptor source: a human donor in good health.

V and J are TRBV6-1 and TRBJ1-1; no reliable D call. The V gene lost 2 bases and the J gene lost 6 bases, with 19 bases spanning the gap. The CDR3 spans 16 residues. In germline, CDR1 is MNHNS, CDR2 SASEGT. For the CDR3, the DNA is TGTGCCAGCAGTGAAATGGTTATGGGAGCCGGGTCTGAAGCTTTCTTT. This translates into CASSEMVMGAGSEAFF.

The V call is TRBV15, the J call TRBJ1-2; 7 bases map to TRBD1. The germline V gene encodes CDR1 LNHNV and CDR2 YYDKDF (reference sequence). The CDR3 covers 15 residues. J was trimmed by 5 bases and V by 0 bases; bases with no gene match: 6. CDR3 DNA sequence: TGTGCCACCAGCAGAGATCTTGTACAGGGGTATGGCTACACCTTC. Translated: CATSRDLVQGYGYTF. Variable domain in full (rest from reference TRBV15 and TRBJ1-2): DAMVIQNPRYQVTQFGKPVTLSCSQTLNHNVMYWYQQKSSQAPKLLFHYYDKDFNNEADTPDNFQSRRPNTSFCFLDIRSPGLGDTAMYLCATSRDLVQGYGYTFGSGTRLTVV.

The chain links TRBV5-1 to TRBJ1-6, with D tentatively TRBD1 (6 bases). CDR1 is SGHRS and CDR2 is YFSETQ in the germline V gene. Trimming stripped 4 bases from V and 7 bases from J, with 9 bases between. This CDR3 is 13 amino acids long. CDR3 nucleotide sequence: TGCGCCAGCAGCCAGGGGCCCAATTCACCCCTCCACTTT. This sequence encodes CASSQGPNSPLHF.

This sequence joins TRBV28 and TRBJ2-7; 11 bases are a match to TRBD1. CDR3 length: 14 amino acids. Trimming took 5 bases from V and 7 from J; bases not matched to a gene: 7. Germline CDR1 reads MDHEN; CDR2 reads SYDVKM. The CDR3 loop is CASSPGQGAEEQYF. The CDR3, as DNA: TGTGCCAGCAGTCCTGGACAGGGGGCGGAAGAGCAGTACTTC. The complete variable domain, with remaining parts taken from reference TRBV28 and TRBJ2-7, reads DVKVTQSSRYLVKRTGEKVFLECVQDMDHENMFWYRQDPGLGLRLIYFSYDVKMKEKGDIPEGYSVSREKKERFSLILESASTNQTSMYLCASSPGQGAEEQYFGPGTRLTVT.

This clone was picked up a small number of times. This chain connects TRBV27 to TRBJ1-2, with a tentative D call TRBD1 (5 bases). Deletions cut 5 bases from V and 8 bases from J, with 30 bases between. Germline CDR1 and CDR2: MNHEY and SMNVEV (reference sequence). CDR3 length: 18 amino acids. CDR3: CASSATVPLGGRGMGYTF. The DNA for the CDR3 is TGTGCCAGCAGTGCTACGGTCCCCCTCGGGGGTAGGGGAATGGGCTACACCTTC.

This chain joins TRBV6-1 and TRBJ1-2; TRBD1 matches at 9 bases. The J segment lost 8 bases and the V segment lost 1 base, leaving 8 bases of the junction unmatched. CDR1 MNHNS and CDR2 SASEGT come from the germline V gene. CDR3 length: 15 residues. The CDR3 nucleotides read TGTGCCAGCAGTGAAGGCCCACAGGGGGCGCGCGGCTACACCTTC. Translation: CASSEGPQGARGYTF.